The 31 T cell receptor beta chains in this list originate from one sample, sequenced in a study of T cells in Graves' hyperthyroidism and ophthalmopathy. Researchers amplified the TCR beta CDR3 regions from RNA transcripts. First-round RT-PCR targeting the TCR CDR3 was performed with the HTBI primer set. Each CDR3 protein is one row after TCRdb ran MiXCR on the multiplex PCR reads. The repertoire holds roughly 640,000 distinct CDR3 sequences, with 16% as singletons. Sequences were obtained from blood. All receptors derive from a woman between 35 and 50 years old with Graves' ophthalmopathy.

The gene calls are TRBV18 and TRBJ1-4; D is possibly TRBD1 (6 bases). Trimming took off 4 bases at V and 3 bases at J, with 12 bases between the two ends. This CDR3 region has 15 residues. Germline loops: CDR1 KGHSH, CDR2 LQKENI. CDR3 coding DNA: TGTGCCAGCTCACAATCGACAGGCCCTAATGAAAAACTGTTTTTT. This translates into CASSQSTGPNEKLFF.

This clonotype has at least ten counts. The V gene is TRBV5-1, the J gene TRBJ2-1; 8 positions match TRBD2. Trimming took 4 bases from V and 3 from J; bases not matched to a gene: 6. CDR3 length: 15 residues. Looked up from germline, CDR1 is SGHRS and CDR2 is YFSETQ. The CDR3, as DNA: TGCGCCAGCAGCAAGGGCAGCGGGAGCTACAATGAGCAGTTCTTC. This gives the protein CASSKGSGSYNEQFF.

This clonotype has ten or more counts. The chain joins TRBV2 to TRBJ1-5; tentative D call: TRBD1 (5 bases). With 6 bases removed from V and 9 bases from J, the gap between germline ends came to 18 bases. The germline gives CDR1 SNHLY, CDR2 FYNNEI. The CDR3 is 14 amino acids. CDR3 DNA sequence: TGTGCCAGCAGCCTTGGGGGGTCAAGTGGGCCCCAGCATTTT. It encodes CASSLGGSSGPQHF.

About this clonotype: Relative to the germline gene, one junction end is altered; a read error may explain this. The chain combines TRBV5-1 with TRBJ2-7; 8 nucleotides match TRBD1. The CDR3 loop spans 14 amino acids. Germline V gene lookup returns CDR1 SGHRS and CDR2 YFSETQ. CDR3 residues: CASSYRDRTYQQYF. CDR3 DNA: TGCGCCAGCAGCTACCGGGACAGGACCTACCAGCAGTACTTC.

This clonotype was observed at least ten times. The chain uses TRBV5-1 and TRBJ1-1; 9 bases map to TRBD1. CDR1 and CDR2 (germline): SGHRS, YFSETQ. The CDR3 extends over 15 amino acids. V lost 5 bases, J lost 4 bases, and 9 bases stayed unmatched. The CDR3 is CASRPGGQGGTEAFF. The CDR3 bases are TGCGCCAGCAGGCCCGGGGGACAGGGAGGCACTGAAGCTTTCTTT.

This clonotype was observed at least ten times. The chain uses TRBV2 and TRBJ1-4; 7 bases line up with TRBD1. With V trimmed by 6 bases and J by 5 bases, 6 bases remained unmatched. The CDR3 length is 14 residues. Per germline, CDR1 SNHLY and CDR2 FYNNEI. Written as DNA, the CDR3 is TGTGCCAGCAGCGACGGGACAGTCAATGAAAAACTGTTTTTT. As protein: CASSDGTVNEKLFF.

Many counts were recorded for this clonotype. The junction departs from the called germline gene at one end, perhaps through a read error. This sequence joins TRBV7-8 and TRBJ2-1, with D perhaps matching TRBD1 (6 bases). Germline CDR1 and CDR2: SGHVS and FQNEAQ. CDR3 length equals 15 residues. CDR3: CASILGTGYYNEQFF. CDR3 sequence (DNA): TGTGCCAGCATCTTAGGTACAGGGTACTACAATGAGCAGTTCTTC. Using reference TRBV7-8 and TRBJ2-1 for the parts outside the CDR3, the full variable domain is GAGVSQSPRYKVAKRGQDVALRCDPISGHVSLFWYQQALGQGPEFLTYFQNEAQLDKSGLPSDRFFAERPEGSVSTLKIQRTQQEDSAVYLCASILGTGYYNEQFFGPGTRLTVL.

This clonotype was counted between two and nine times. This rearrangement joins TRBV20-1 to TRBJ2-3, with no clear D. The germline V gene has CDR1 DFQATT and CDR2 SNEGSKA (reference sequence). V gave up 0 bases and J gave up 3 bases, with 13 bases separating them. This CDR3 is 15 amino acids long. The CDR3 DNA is TGCAGTGCTAGAGATGGAGTGGACGCGACAGATACGCAGTATTTT. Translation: CSARDGVDATDTQYF.

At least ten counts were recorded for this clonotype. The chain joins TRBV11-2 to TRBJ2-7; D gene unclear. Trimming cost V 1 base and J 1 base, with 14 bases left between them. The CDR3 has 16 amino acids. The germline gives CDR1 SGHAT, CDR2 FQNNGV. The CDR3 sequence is CASSLVGPVLSYEQYF. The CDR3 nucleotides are TGTGCCAGCAGCTTAGTTGGGCCAGTACTATCCTACGAGCAGTACTTC.

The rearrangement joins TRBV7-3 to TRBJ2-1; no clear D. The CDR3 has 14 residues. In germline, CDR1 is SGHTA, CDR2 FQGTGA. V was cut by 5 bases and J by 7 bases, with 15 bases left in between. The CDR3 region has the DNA TGTGCCAGCAGCCCAGATGCGTTGGCAAATGAGCAGTTCTTC. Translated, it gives CASSPDALANEQFF.

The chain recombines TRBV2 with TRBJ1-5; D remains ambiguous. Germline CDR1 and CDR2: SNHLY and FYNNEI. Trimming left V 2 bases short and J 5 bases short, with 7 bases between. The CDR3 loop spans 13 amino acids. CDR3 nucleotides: TGTGCCAGCAGTGAATGGTCCGATCAGCCCCAGCATTTT. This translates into CASSEWSDQPQHF.

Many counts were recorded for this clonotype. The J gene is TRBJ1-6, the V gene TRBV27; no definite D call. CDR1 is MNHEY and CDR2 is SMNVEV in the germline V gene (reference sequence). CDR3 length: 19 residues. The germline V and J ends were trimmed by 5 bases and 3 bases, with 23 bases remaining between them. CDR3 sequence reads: CASSLKGAGSGIYNSPLHF. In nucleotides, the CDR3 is TGTGCCAGCAGTCTAAAGGGTGCCGGATCGGGGATCTATAATTCACCCCTCCACTTT.

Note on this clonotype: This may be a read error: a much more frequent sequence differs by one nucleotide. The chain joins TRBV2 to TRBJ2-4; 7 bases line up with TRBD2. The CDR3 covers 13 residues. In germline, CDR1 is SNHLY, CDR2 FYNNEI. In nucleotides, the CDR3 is TGTGCCAGCAGTGGACTAGCCAAAAACGTTCAGTACTTC. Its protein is CASSGLAKNVQYF. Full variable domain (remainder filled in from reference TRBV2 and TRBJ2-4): EPEVTQTPSHQVTQMGQEVILRCVPISNHLYFYWYRQILGQKVEFLVSFYNNEISEKSEIFDDQFSVERPDGSNFTLKIRSTKLEDSAMYFCASSGLAKNVQYFGAGTRLSVL.

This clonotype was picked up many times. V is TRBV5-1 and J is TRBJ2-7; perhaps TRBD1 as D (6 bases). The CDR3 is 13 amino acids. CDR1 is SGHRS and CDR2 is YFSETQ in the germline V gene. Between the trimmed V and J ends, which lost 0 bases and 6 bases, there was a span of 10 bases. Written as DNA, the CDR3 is TGCGCCAGCAGCTTGGTCCAGGGGTTCGAGCAGTACTTC. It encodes CASSLVQGFEQYF.

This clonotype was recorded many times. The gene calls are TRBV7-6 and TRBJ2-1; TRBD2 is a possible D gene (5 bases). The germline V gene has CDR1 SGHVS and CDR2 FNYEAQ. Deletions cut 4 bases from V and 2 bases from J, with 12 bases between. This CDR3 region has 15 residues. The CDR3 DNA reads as TGTGCCAGCAGCTCCAGCGGACTGGCCTACAATGAGCAGTTCTTC. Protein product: CASSSSGLAYNEQFF.

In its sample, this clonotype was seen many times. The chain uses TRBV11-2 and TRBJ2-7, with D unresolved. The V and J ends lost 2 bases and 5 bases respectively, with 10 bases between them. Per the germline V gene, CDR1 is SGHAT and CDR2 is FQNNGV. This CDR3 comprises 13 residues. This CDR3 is CASSLSSWDEQYF. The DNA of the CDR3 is TGTGCCAGCAGCTTATCGTCGTGGGACGAGCAGTACTTC. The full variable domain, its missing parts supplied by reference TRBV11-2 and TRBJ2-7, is EAGVAQSPRYKIIEKRQSVAFWCNPISGHATLYWYQQILGQGPKLLIQFQNNGVVDDSQLPKDRFSAERLKGVDSTLKIQPAKLEDSAVYLCASSLSSWDEQYFGPGTRLTVT.

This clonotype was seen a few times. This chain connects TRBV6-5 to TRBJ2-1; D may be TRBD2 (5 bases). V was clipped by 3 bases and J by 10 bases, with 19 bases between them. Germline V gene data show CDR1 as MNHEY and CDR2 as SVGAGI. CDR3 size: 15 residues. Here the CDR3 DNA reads TGTGCCAGCAGTTATCGACAAGGGAGCCTCATGGAGCAGTTCTTC. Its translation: CASSYRQGSLMEQFF.

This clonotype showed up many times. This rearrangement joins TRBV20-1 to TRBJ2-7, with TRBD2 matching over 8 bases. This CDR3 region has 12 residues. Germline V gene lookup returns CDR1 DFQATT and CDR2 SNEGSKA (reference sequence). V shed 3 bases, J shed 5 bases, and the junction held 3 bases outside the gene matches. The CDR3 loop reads CSASGRVNEQYF. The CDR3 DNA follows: TGCAGTGCTAGCGGGAGGGTCAACGAGCAGTACTTC.

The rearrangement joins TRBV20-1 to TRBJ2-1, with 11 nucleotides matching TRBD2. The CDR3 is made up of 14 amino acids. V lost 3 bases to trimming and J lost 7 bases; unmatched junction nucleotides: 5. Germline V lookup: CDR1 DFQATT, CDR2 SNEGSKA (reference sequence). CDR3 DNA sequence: TGCAGTGCTAGGTGGTCTAGCGGGAGGAATGAGCAGTTCTTC. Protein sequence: CSARWSSGRNEQFF.

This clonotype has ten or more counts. CDR3 sequence (DNA): TGTGCCAGCAGCTTTGACAGGGACGTAGGTGGCTACACCTTC. Its protein is CASSFDRDVGGYTF. The V and J genes are TRBV7-2 and TRBJ1-2; 7 bases agree with TRBD1. Germline V lookup: CDR1 SGHTA, CDR2 FQGNSA. V lost 3 bases, J lost 7 bases, and 8 bases stayed unmatched. There are 14 residues in the CDR3.

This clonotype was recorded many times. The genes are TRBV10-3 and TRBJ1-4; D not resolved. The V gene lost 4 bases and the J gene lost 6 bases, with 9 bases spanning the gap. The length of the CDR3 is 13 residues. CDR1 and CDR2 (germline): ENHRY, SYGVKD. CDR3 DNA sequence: TGTGCCATCAGTGGTCGGGTGGATGAAAAACTGTTTTTT. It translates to CAISGRVDEKLFF.

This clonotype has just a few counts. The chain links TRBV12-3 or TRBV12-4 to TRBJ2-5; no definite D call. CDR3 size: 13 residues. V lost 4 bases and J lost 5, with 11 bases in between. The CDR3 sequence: CASSSGVVETQYF. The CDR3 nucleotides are TGTGCCAGCAGTTCTGGGGTTGTGGAGACCCAGTACTTC.

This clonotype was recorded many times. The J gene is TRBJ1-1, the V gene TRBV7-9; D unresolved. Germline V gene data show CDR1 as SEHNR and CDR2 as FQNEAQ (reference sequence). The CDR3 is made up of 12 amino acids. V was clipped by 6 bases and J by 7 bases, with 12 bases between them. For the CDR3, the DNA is TGTGCCAGCAGGAAGCTTACGGATGAAGCTTTCTTT. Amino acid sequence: CASRKLTDEAFF.

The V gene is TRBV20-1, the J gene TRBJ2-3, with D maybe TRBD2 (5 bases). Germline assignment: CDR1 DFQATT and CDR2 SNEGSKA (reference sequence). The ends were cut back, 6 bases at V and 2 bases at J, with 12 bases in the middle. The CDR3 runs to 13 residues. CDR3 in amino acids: CSATTGNTDTQYF. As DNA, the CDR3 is TGCAGTGCAACCACGGGAAACACAGATACGCAGTATTTT.

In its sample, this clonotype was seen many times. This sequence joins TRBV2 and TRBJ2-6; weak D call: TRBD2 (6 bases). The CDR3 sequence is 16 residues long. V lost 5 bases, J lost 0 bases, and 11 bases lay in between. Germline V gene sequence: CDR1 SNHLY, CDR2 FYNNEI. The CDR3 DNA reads TGTGCCAGCAGTCGGGAGATAAGCTCTGGGGCCAACGTCCTGACTTTC. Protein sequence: CASSREISSGANVLTF.

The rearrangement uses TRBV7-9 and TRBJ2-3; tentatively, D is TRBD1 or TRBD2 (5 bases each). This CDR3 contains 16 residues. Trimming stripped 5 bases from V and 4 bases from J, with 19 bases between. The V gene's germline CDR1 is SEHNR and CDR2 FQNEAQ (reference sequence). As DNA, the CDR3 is TGTGCCAGCAGCCGGGTGAGGGGCAGGGCTGCAGATACGCAGTATTTT. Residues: CASSRVRGRAADTQYF.

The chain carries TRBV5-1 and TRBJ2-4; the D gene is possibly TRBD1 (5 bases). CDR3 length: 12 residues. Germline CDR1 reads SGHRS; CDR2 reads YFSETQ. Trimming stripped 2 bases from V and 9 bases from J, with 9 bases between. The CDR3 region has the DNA TGCGCCAGCAGCTTCCAGGGCGCCATTCAGTACTTC. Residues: CASSFQGAIQYF.

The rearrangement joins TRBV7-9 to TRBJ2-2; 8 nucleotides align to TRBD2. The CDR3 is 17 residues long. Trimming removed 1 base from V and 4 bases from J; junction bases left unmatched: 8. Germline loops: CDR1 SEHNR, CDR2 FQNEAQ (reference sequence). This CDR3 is CASSLGFSGRSTGELFF. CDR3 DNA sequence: TGTGCCAGCAGCTTAGGCTTCAGCGGGAGAAGCACCGGGGAGCTGTTTTTT. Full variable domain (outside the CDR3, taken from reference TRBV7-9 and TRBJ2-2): DTGVSQNPRHKITKRGQNVTFRCDPISEHNRLYWYRQTLGQGPEFLTYFQNEAQLEKSRLLSDRFSAERPKGSFSTLEIQRTEQGDSAMYLCASSLGFSGRSTGELFFGEGSRLTVL.

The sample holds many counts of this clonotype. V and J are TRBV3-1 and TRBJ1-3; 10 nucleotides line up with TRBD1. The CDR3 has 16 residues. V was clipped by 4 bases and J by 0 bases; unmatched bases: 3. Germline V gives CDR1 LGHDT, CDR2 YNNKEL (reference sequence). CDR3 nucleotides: TGTGCCAGCAGCCGAGGGACAGGGGCCTCTGGAAACACCATATATTTT. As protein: CASSRGTGASGNTIYF.

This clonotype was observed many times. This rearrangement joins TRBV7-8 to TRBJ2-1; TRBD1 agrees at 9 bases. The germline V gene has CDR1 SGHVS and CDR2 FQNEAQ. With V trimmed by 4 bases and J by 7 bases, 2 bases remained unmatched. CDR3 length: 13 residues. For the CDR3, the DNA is TGTGCCAGCAGCTGGGACAGGGTGAATGAGCAGTTCTTC. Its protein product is CASSWDRVNEQFF.

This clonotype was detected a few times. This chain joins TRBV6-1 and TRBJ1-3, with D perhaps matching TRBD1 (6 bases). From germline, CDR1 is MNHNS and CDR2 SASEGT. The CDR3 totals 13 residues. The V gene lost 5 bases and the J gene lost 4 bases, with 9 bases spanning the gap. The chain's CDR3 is CASSRGDGNTIYF. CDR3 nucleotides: TGTGCCAGCAGTAGGGGGGACGGAAACACCATATATTTT.